This T cell receptor (beta chain) was captured by sequencing in a study of T cells after yellow fever vaccination. General study points: Booster samples showed a return of most primary-vaccination clones (roughly 96% CD4, approximately 85% CD8). Peaking on day 5 versus 15, the secondary response was faster but weaker.

There are a few counts of this clonotype. Its antigen is unidentified. TCRdb processed the 5' RACE reads anew with MiXCR; each CDR3 protein has one entry. This table has 250,000 to 400,000 distinct CDR3 sequences, over 4% appearing once. This CDR3 region has 14 residues. The germline V and J ends were trimmed by 6 bases and 3 bases, with 16 bases remaining between them. Germline loops: CDR1 DFQATT, CDR2 SNEGSKA (reference sequence). The clonotype comes from a man aged 18 to 30 who received the YFV17D yellow fever vaccine. Sequences were derived from PBMCs, sampled 5 days after the yellow fever booster vaccination. V is TRBV20-1 and J is TRBJ2-3, with D possibly TRBD1 on 5 matching bases. CDR3 sequence (DNA): TGCAGTGCCGATCGAGTCAGGGCGACAGATACGCAGTATTTT. This gives the protein CSADRVRATDTQYF.